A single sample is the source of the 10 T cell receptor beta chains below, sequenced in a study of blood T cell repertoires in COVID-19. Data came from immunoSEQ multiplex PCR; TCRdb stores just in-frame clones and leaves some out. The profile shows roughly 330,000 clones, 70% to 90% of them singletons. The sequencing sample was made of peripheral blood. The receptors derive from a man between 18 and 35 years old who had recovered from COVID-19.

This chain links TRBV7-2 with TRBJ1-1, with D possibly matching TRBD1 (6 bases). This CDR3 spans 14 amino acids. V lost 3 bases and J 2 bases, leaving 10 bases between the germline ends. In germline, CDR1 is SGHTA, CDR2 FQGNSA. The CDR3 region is CASSFRTDNTEAFF. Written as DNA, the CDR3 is TGTGCCAGCAGCTTTCGGACAGATAACACTGAAGCTTTCTTT. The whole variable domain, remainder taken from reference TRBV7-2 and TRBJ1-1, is GAGVSQSPSNKVTEKGKDVELRCDPISGHTALYWYRQSLGQGLEFLIYFQGNSAPDKSGLPSDRFSAERTGGSVSTLTIQRTQQEDSAVYLCASSFRTDNTEAFFGQGTRLTVV.

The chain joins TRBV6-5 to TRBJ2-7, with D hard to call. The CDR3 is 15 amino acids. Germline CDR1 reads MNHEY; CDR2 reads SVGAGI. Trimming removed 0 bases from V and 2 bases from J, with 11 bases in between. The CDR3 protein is CASSYSGGAPYEQYF. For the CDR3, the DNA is TGTGCCAGCAGTTACTCTGGCGGAGCCCCCTACGAGCAGTACTTC.

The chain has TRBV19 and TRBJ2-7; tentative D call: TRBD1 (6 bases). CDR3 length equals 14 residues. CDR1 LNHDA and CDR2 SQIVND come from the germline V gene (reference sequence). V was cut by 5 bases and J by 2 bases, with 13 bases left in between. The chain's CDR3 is CASSVPGHPYEQYF. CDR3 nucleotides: TGTGCCAGTAGTGTCCCGGGACACCCCTACGAGCAGTACTTC.

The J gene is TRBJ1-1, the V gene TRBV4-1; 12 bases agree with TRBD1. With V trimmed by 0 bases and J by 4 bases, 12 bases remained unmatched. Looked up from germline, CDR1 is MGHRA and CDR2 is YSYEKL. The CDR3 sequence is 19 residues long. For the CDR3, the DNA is TGCGCCAGCAGCCAAGAACCTGGGACAGGGGGCGGAGTTGGCACTGAAGCTTTCTTT. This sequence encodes CASSQEPGTGGGVGTEAFF.

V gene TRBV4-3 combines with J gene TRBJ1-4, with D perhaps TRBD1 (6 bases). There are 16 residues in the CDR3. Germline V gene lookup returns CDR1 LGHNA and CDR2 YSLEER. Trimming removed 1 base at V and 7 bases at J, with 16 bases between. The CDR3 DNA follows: TGCGCCAGCAGCCAAGTGGAGTGGGGGCAGGGTGAAAAACTGTTTTTT. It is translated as CASSQVEWGQGEKLFF.

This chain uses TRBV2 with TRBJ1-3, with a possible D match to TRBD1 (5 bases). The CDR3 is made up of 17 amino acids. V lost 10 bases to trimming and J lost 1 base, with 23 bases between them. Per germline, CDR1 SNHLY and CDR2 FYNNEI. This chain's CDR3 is CATTPQGVMLSGNTIYF. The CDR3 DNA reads TGTGCCACTACCCCCCAAGGGGTTATGCTTTCTGGAAACACCATATATTTT.

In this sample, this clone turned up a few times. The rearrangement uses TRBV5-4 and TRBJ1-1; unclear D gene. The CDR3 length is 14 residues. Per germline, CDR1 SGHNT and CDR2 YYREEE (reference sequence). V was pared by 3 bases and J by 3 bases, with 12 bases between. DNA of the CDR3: TGTGCCAGCAGCTGGGTGGGGAGGGACACTGAAGCTTTCTTT. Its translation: CASSWVGRDTEAFF.

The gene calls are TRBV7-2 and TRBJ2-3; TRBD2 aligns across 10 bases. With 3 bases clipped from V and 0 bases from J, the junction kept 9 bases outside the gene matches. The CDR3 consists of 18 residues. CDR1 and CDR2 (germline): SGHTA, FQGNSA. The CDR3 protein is CASSFLSKAGGSTDTQYF. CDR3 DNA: TGTGCCAGCAGCTTCTTGTCGAAAGCGGGAGGGAGCACAGATACGCAGTATTTT.

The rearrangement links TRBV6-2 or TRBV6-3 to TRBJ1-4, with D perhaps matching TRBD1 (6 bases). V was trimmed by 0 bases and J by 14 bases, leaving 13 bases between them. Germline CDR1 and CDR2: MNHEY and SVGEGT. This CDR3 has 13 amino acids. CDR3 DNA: TGTGCCAGCAGTTACTCGGGGGCAGTTACCCTGTTTTTT. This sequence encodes CASSYSGAVTLFF.

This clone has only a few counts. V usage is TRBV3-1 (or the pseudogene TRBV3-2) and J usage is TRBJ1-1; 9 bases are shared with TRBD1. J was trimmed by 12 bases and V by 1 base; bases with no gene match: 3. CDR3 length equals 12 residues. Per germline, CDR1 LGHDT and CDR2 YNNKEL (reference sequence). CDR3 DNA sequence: TGTGCCAGCAGCCAAGCCGACAGGGGGTCTTTCTTT. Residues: CASSQADRGSFF.